The entry below describes one T cell receptor (beta chain). This entry belongs to a study of blood T cell repertoires in COVID-19. In the authors' methods: Nucleated cell counts were estimated from reference gene primer amplification. Here immunoSEQ multiplex PCR was the method, and the copy in TCRdb shows in-frame clones only, minus some. V, J and clone size were drawn from that table, and D and trimming were deduced from the DNA. The table lists around 360,000 clones, around 87% of them singletons. Looked up from germline, CDR1 is MNHEY and CDR2 is SVGAGI. The CDR3 has 13 residues. Unmatched junction bases numbered 0, after V lost 4 bases and J lost 2 bases. While infection was still active, Seattle patients were enrolled and then followed longitudinally.

This rearrangement joins TRBV6-5 to TRBJ2-5; the match to TRBD1 covers 8 bases. The receptor's source is a woman aged 25 to 39 with COVID-19, enrolled during active disease. The sample comprised peripheral blood. The CDR3 nucleotides are TGTGCCAGCAGTTGGGACAGGCAAGAGACCCAGTACTTC. This sequence encodes CASSWDRQETQYF.